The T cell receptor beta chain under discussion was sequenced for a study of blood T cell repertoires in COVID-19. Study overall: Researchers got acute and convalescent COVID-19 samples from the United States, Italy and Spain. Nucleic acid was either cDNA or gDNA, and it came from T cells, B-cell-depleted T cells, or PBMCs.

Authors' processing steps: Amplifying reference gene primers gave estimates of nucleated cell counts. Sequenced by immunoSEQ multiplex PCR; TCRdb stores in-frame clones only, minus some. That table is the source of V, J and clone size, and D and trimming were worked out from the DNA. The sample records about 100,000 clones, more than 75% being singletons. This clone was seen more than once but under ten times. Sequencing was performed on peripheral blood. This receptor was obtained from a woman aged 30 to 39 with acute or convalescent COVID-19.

The CDR3 DNA is TGCAGCGTTGATCAAGGGACAAGGGGTGGCTACACCTTC. Protein sequence: CSVDQGTRGGYTF. The chain joins TRBV29-1 to TRBJ1-2, with a tentative D call TRBD1 (6 bases). V lost 3 bases and J 7 bases, leaving 15 bases between the germline ends. The CDR3 runs 13 residues. Germline V gene data show CDR1 as SQVTM and CDR2 as ANQGSEA.